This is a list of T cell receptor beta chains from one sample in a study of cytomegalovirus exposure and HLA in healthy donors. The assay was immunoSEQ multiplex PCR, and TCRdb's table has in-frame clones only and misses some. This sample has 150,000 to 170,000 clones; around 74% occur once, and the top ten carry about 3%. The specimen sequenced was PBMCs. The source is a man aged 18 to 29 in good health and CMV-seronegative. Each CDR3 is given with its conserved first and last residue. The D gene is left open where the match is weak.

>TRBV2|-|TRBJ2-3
CASSGGDSTDTQYF
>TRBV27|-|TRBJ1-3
CASADTGEDF
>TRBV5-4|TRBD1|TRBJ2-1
CASSLGVTGQTNNEQFF
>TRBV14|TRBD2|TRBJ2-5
CASSHSGRETQYF
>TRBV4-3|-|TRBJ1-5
CASSQAATGNGQPQHF
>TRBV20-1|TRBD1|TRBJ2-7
CSRSRGYEQYF
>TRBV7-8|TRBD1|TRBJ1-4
CASSLVIGVGTGGEKLFF
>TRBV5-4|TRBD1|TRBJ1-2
CASSEGADYGYTF
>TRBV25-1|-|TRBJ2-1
CASSEGGHEQFF
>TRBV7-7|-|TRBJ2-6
CASSLGGNSGANGLTF
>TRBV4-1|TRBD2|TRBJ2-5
CASSPGTSGGGTQYF
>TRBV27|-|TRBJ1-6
CASSVTAYNSPLHF
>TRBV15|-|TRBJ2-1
CATSRDPSGDNEQFF
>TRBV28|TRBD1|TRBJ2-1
CASTSGTGNEQFF
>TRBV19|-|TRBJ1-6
CASSIGVGGLGSSPLHF
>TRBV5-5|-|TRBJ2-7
CASSLDRYEQYF
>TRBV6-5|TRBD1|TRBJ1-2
CASSYLQGAVGYTF
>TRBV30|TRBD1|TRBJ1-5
CAWRQGRGQPQHF
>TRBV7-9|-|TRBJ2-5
CASSLAQGKQTQYF
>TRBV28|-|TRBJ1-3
CASRMGGSGNTIYF
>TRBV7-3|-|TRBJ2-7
CASSTDSSYEQYF
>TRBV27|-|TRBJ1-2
CASSFGRNYGYTF
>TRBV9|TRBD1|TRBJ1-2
CASSDWTGGYGYTF
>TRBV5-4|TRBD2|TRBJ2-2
CASSFAQRGASGELFF
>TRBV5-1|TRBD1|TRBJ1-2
CASRTPDRVYGYTF
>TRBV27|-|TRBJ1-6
CASQPQGPNSPLHF
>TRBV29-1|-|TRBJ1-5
CSVEDFGQPQHF
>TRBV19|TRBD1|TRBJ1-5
CVFLKGQGAHWEDQPQHF
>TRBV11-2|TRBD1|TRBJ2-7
CASSSPWGTAYF
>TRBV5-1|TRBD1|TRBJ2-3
CASSLGQGPDTQYF
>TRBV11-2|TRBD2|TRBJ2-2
CASSLGLASGELFF
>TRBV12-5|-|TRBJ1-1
CASALQEDTEAFF
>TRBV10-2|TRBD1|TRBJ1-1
CASSEDDRALNTEAFF
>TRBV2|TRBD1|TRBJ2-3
CAAQQGGGHLTDTQYF
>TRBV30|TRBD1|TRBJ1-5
CAWSEGTGQRQPQHF
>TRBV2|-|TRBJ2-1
CASWPGYNEQFF
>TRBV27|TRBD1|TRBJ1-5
CASSRDRDQPQHF
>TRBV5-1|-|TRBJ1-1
CASSSRRGNLNTEAFF
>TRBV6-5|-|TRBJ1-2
CASSSEVFYGYTF
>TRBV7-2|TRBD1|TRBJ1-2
CASTQRGQLYGYTF
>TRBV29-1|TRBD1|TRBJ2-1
CSVPQGANSNNEQFF
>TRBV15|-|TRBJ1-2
CATSRNGNYGYTF
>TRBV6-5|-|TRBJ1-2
CASSSLQGRDYGYTF
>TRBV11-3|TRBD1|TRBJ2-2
CASSLDQGARGTGELFF
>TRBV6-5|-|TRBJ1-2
CASSLQGVDIRGYTF
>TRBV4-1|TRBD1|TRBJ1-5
CASSHTATGLYQPQHF
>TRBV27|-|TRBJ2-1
CASSFSPNEQFF
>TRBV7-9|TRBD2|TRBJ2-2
CASSLMTSGVTGELFF
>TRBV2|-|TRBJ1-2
CASSETDSYYGYTF
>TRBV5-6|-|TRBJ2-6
CASSLLAGSGANGLTF
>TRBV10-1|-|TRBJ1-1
CASTGGVNTEAFF
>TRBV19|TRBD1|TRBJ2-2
CTGDRGPTGELFF
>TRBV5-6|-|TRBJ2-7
CASSTGGDYYEQYF
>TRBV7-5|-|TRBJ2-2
CVRSPVGLTTGELFF